The source of this TCR beta chain is a study of a mutant IDH1 vaccine in newly diagnosed glioma. Time point: week 47, end of study. Each dose delivered 300 ug of mutant IDH1 20-mer peptide subcutaneously with imiquimod. To note about this clone: The antigen remains undetermined.

This CDR3 comprises 15 residues. CDR1 SGHNT and CDR2 YYREEE come from the germline V gene (reference sequence). V was trimmed by 4 bases and J by 0 bases, leaving 13 bases between them. Clones were sequenced by immunoSEQ multiplex PCR, and TCRdb holds only the in-frame ones, with some missing. The sample lists approximately 50,000 clones, under 85% occurring once. Specimen: PBMCs, collected from a glioma patient whose treatment included an IDH1 peptide vaccine. The J gene is TRBJ1-1, the V gene TRBV5-4; D gene uncertain. The sequence came from a woman in her 50s with glioma. The CDR3 sequence: CASSPEVAMNTEAFF. CDR3 DNA sequence: TGTGCCAGCAGCCCGGAGGTGGCAATGAACACTGAAGCTTTCTTT.